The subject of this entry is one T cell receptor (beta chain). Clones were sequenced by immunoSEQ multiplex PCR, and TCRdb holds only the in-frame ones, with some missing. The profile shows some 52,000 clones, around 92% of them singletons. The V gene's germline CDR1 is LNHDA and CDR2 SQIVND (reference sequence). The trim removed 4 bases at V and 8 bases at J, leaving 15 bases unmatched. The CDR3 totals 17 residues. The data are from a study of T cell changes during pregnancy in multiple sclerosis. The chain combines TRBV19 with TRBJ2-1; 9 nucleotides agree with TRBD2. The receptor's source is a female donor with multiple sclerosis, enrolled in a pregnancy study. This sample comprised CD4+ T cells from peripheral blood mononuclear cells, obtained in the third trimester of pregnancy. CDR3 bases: TGTGCCAGTAGTACCCGCTTACCGGGACTAGCAGTTGATGAGCAGTTCTTC. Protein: CASSTRLPGLAVDEQFF.